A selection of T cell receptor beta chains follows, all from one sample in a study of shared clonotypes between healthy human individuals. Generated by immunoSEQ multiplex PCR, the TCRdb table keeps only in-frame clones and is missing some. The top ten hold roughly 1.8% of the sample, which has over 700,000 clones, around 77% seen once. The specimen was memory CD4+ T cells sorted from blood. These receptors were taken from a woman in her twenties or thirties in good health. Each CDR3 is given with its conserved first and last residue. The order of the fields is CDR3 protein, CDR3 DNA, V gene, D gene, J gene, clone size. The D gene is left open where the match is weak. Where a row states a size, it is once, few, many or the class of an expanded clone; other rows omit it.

CASSWEGTGDNEQFF TGCGCCAGCAGCTGGGAGGGGACAGGGGACAATGAGCAGTTCTTC TRBV5-1 TRBD1 TRBJ2-1 .
CASSLGWASGSNEQYF TGTGCCAGCAGCTTAGGGTGGGCTAGCGGGAGCAACGAGCAGTACTTC TRBV7-9 TRBD2 TRBJ2-7 .
CASSRNRGPSTDTQYF TGTGCCAGCAGCCGAAACAGGGGTCCTAGCACAGATACGCAGTATTTT TRBV14 TRBD1 TRBJ2-3 once
CASSSRASSGANVLTF TGTGCCAGCAGCTCACGGGCCTCCTCTGGGGCCAACGTCCTGACTTTC TRBV7-6 . TRBJ2-6 few
CASSGPSGAQETQYF TGTGCCAGCAGTGGCCCATCCGGGGCCCAAGAGACCCAGTACTTC TRBV2 . TRBJ2-5 few
CASSLWGTGGYTF TGTGCCAGCAGTTTATGGGGTACTGGTGGCTACACCTTC TRBV27 . TRBJ1-2 .
CASSPGGGFSSYEQYF TGTGCCAGCAGTCCCGGGGGCGGGTTCAGCTCCTACGAGCAGTACTTC TRBV27 . TRBJ2-7 few
CASSLYLPGQGTTGELFF TGTGCCAGCAGTTTATACCTTCCGGGACAGGGGACCACCGGGGAGCTGTTTTTT TRBV27 TRBD1 TRBJ2-2 .
CASSLGDYNEQFF TGTGCCAGCAGCTTAGGGGATTACAATGAGCAGTTCTTC TRBV7-7 . TRBJ2-1 .
CASRNIERESAGELFF TGTGCCAGCAGAAATATCGAGCGGGAGTCGGCCGGGGAGCTGTTTTTT TRBV25-1 TRBD2 TRBJ2-2 .
CASSLGVTGGAFGYTF TGTGCCAGCAGCTTAGGAGTAACAGGGGGCGCTTTTGGCTACACCTTC TRBV11-2 TRBD1 TRBJ1-2 .
CASSLAPGTSGSEQYF TGCGCCAGCAGCTTAGCCCCCGGGACTAGCGGCTCCGAGCAGTACTTC TRBV5-1 TRBD2 TRBJ2-7 once
CASSLGDRDRNEQFF TGCGCCAGCAGCTTGGGGGACAGGGATCGAAATGAGCAGTTCTTC TRBV5-1 TRBD1 TRBJ2-1 .
CASSRNRLAGGVEQYF TGCGCCAGCAGCCGCAACCGACTAGCGGGAGGGGTCGAGCAGTACTTC TRBV5-1 TRBD2 TRBJ2-7 .
CASSLLSAARVISYNEQFF TGTGCCAGCAGCTTACTATCTGCGGCTAGGGTGATCTCCTACAATGAGCAGTTCTTC TRBV7-2 . TRBJ2-1 few
CASSRQGGREGPIDTQYF TGTGCCAGCAGCCGACAGGGGGGACGGGAGGGCCCGATAGATACGCAGTATTTT TRBV4-2 . TRBJ2-3 .